The entry that follows covers one T cell receptor (beta chain) sequence. TCRdb re-called the 5' RACE reads, yielding one record per CDR3 amino acid sequence without DNA. This repertoire comprises about 380,000 distinct CDR3 sequences; its ten largest clones make up 2.6%. This sample was included in a study of monozygotic twins with inflammatory bowel disease. From germline, CDR1 is MNHEY and CDR2 SVGEGT. The CDR3 has 15 residues. Material: blood. This TCR came from a human donor with ulcerative colitis or Crohn's disease, or a healthy co-twin of an affected twin (not recorded which). The V gene is TRBV6-2 or TRBV6-3, the J gene TRBJ2-2; TCRdb gives TRBD1 as the D gene, but with no DNA this cannot be confirmed. CDR3 protein: CASTYRGQGTGELFF.